These 21 T cell receptor beta chains were all obtained from the same sample, sequenced in a study of OX40 agonist ivuxolimab in advanced cancers. Clones were sequenced by immunoSEQ multiplex PCR, and TCRdb holds only the in-frame ones, with some missing. The sample holds about 94,000 clones, around 86% seen once. The sample in question was CD4+ or CD8+ T cells sorted from blood, obtained in a trial of the OX40 agonist ivuxolimab. These receptors all stem from an adult with an advanced solid tumor such as melanoma, head and neck, liver or kidney cancer.

V and J are TRBV27 and TRBJ2-7, with 7 bases matching TRBD1. The J segment lost 3 bases and the V segment lost 5 bases, leaving 7 bases of the junction unmatched. The CDR3 length is 14 residues. Germline V gives CDR1 MNHEY, CDR2 SMNVEV (reference sequence). CDR3: CASSTTGTFYEQYF. DNA for the CDR3: TGTGCCAGCAGTACGACAGGGACCTTCTACGAGCAGTACTTC.

The chain employs TRBV27 and TRBJ1-5; D ambiguous. CDR3 size: 13 residues. The V end lost 1 base, the J end lost 6 bases, and 7 bases lay between the germline ends. Germline-derived CDR1 and CDR2 are MNHEY and SMNVEV (reference sequence). CDR3 region: CASSLLRGQPQHF. The CDR3 DNA reads as TGTGCCAGCAGTTTATTACGAGGTCAGCCCCAGCATTTT.

This chain links TRBV19 with TRBJ1-6; 8 bases are a match to TRBD1. Germline V gene data show CDR1 as LNHDA and CDR2 as SQIVND (reference sequence). CDR3 length: 16 residues. After removal of 3 bases from V and 6 bases from J, the junction contained 7 bases not matched to a gene. The CDR3 DNA reads as TGTGCCAGTAGTATCATGCAGGGGGCGATTAATTCACCCCTCCACTTT. It yields the protein CASSIMQGAINSPLHF.

The chain combines TRBV4-2 with TRBJ2-3, with TRBD1 matching over 7 bases. This CDR3 has 17 residues. Germline assignment: CDR1 LGHNA and CDR2 YNFKEQ. V was clipped by 0 bases and J by 1 base; unmatched bases: 7. Here the CDR3 reads CASSQELGQGGTDTQYF. CDR3 nucleotide sequence: TGTGCCAGCAGCCAAGAACTGGGCCAGGGGGGCACAGATACGCAGTATTTT.

The chain links TRBV5-6 to TRBJ2-2; 8 bases map to TRBD2. The CDR3 consists of 16 residues. In germline, CDR1 is SGHDT, CDR2 YYEEEE. Trimming removed 0 bases from V and 0 bases from J; junction bases left unmatched: 1. This CDR3 reads CASSLGLATNTGELFF. The DNA of the CDR3 is TGTGCCAGCAGCTTGGGACTAGCGACGAACACCGGGGAGCTGTTTTTT.

The CDR3 nucleotides are TGTGCCAGTAGTCAACAGGGGAACAATCAGCCCCAGCATTTT. It is translated as CASSQQGNNQPQHF. The rearrangement links TRBV19 to TRBJ1-5, with 7 positions matching TRBD1. Germline CDR1 is LNHDA and CDR2 is SQIVND (reference sequence). Losses at the gene ends were 5 bases for V and 3 bases for J; bases not matched to a gene: 4. CDR3 size: 14 residues. Filled out from reference TRBV19 and TRBJ1-5, the complete variable domain reads DGGITQSPKYLFRKEGQNVTLSCEQNLNHDAMYWYRQDPGQGLRLIYYSQIVNDFQKGDIAEGYSVSREKKESFPLTVTSAQKNPTAFYLCASSQQGNNQPQHFGDGTRLSIL.

CDR3 loop: CASSSYTLGDTQYF. The CDR3 DNA reads TGTGCCAGCAGCTCCTATACTCTAGGAGATACGCAGTATTTT. The rearrangement links TRBV7-2 to TRBJ2-3, with D unclear. The V gene's germline CDR1 is SGHTA and CDR2 FQGNSA. This CDR3 region has 14 residues. V lost 4 bases, J lost 5 bases, and 13 bases lay in between.

The gene calls are TRBV10-3 and TRBJ2-7; 7 bases line up with TRBD1. The trim removed 1 base at V and 3 bases at J, leaving 6 bases unmatched. The CDR3 is 15 amino acids. Germline V gene sequence: CDR1 ENHRY, CDR2 SYGVKD. The CDR3 DNA is TGTGCCATCAGTGAGTTTTCCGGGACAGACTACGAGCAGTACTTC. Amino acid sequence: CAISEFSGTDYEQYF.

V is TRBV6-6 and J is TRBJ2-1; D is perhaps TRBD1 or TRBD2 (5 bases each). V was clipped by 0 bases and J by 4 bases, with 10 bases between them. The CDR3 loop spans 15 amino acids. Germline lookup yields CDR1 MNHNY and CDR2 SVGAGI (reference sequence). As DNA, the CDR3 is TGTGCCAGCAGTTACTCGGGGACCAATTACAATGAGCAGTTCTTC. Amino acid sequence: CASSYSGTNYNEQFF.

This clone was counted a few times. V and J are TRBV4-1 and TRBJ1-1; D ambiguous. Germline-derived CDR1 and CDR2 are MGHRA and YSYEKL. Trimming took 3 bases from V and 6 from J, leaving 14 bases between them. The CDR3 is 14 amino acids. CDR3 bases: TGCGCCAGCAGCCACCCTACCCGAAACCCTGAAGCTTTCTTT. It encodes CASSHPTRNPEAFF.

V is TRBV9 and J is TRBJ1-2; 7 positions match TRBD1. Unmatched junction bases numbered 10, after V lost 4 bases and J lost 7 bases. The CDR3 has 14 residues. Germline V gives CDR1 SGDLS, CDR2 YYNGEE. The CDR3 is CASSPGQAIGGYTF. CDR3 sequence (DNA): TGTGCCAGCAGCCCAGGACAGGCAATTGGTGGCTACACCTTC. Full variable domain (outside the CDR3, taken from reference TRBV9 and TRBJ1-2): DSGVTQTPKHLITATGQRVTLRCSPRSGDLSVYWYQQSLDQGLQFLIQYYNGEERAKGNILERFSAQQFPDLHSELNLSSLELGDSALYFCASSPGQAIGGYTFGSGTRLTVV.

The J gene is TRBJ2-7, the V gene TRBV19; D possibly matches TRBD1 or TRBD2 (5 bases each). CDR1 is LNHDA, CDR2 SQIVND, per germline (reference sequence). V was clipped by 6 bases and J by 0 bases, with 15 bases between them. CDR3 length: 15 residues. CDR3: CASSAPGRSSYEQYF. CDR3 coding DNA: TGTGCCAGTAGCGCCCCGGGACGGAGCTCCTACGAGCAGTACTTC. The full variable domain, its missing parts supplied by reference TRBV19 and TRBJ2-7, is DGGITQSPKYLFRKEGQNVTLSCEQNLNHDAMYWYRQDPGQGLRLIYYSQIVNDFQKGDIAEGYSVSREKKESFPLTVTSAQKNPTAFYLCASSAPGRSSYEQYFGPGTRLTVT.

The rearrangement joins TRBV7-3 to TRBJ1-1; tentative D call: TRBD1 (6 bases). CDR1 is SGHTA and CDR2 is FQGTGA in the germline V gene. V gave up 5 bases and J gave up 7 bases, with 14 bases separating them. The CDR3 is made up of 13 amino acids. The CDR3 is CASSNFRGGEAFF. The CDR3 DNA is TGTGCCAGCAGCAACTTCAGGGGAGGTGAAGCTTTCTTT. Full variable domain (remainder filled in from reference TRBV7-3 and TRBJ1-1): GAGVSQTPSNKVTEKGKYVELRCDPISGHTALYWYRQSLGQGPEFLIYFQGTGAADDSGLPNDRFFAVRPEGSVSTLKIQRTERGDSAVYLCASSNFRGGEAFFGQGTRLTVV.

The chain is built from TRBV7-3 and TRBJ2-1, with D hard to call. The CDR3 consists of 13 residues. Germline V lookup: CDR1 SGHTA, CDR2 FQGTGA. Trimming took 3 bases from V and 5 from J, leaving 8 bases between them. CDR3 nucleotide sequence: TGTGCCAGCAGCTTGACACGGGACAATGAGCAGTTCTTC. Translation gives CASSLTRDNEQFF.

V gene TRBV5-5 combines with J gene TRBJ1-5; maybe TRBD1 (5 bases). The V gene's germline CDR1 is SGHKS and CDR2 YYEKEE (reference sequence). The CDR3 has 17 amino acids. The ends were cut back, 0 bases at V and 1 base at J, with 14 bases in the middle. The chain's CDR3 is CASSLGGLGASNQPQHF. CDR3 nucleotide sequence: TGTGCCAGCAGCTTGGGAGGGCTAGGGGCGAGCAATCAGCCCCAGCATTTT.

The rearrangement uses TRBV20-1 and TRBJ2-7, with a tentative D call TRBD1 (6 bases). Per the germline V gene, CDR1 is DFQATT and CDR2 is SNEGSKA (reference sequence). The CDR3 has 11 amino acids. V shed 5 bases and J shed 4 bases, with 9 bases lying between them. The CDR3 DNA sequence: TGCAGTGCTCTGACAGGTTACGAGCAGTACTTC. Translation gives CSALTGYEQYF.

The V gene is TRBV5-5, the J gene TRBJ1-6; possibly TRBD1 for D (5 bases). Germline lookup yields CDR1 SGHKS and CDR2 YYEKEE (reference sequence). The CDR3 is 15 amino acids. V lost 1 base, J lost 6 bases, and 11 bases lay in between. The DNA of the CDR3 is TGTGCCAGCAGCTTGACACAGGCCCTTAATTCACCCCTCCACTTT. Protein sequence: CASSLTQALNSPLHF. Supplemented by reference TRBV5-5 and TRBJ1-6, the full variable domain reads DAGVTQSPTHLIKTRGQQVTLRCSPISGHKSVSWYQQVLGQGPQFIFQYYEKEERGRGNFPDRFSARQFPNYSSELNVNALLLGDSALYLCASSLTQALNSPLHFGNGTRLTVT.

The rearrangement uses TRBV10-3 and TRBJ2-3; D possibly corresponds to TRBD2 (7 bases). The CDR3 consists of 15 residues. V lost 4 bases and J lost 4, with 15 bases in between. The V gene's germline CDR1 is ENHRY and CDR2 SYGVKD. CDR3 protein: CAISVGGPTSDTQYF. The CDR3 nucleotides are TGTGCCATCAGTGTCGGGGGGCCAACTTCAGATACGCAGTATTTT.

The V call is TRBV7-8, the J call TRBJ2-3; the match to TRBD2 covers 10 bases. This CDR3 region has 15 residues. The J segment lost 5 bases and the V segment lost 8 bases, leaving 10 bases of the junction unmatched. Germline V gene lookup returns CDR1 SGHVS and CDR2 FQNEAQ. This CDR3 is CASGRAGGHRDTQYF. The DNA for the CDR3 is TGTGCCAGCGGGAGAGCGGGGGGGCATAGAGATACGCAGTATTTT.

The chain couples TRBV13 to TRBJ2-1, with D possibly matching TRBD2 (7 bases). The CDR3 spans 16 residues. V gave up 5 bases and J gave up 7 bases, with 21 bases separating them. Germline values: CDR1 PRHDT, CDR2 FYEKMQ (reference sequence). In DNA form, the CDR3 reads TGTGCCAGCAGCACCCTTGGGGGGGGCCATAGGAATGAGCAGTTCTTC. Translation: CASSTLGGGHRNEQFF.

This chain connects TRBV7-3 to TRBJ1-2; TRBD1 is a possible D gene (5 bases). V lost 0 bases, J lost 2 bases, and 10 bases lay in between. The CDR3 is 15 residues long. Germline CDR1 and CDR2: SGHTA and FQGTGA. Here the CDR3 DNA reads TGTGCCAGCAGCTTAACCGGCAGGGAAAACTATGGCTACACCTTC. Amino acid sequence: CASSLTGRENYGYTF.